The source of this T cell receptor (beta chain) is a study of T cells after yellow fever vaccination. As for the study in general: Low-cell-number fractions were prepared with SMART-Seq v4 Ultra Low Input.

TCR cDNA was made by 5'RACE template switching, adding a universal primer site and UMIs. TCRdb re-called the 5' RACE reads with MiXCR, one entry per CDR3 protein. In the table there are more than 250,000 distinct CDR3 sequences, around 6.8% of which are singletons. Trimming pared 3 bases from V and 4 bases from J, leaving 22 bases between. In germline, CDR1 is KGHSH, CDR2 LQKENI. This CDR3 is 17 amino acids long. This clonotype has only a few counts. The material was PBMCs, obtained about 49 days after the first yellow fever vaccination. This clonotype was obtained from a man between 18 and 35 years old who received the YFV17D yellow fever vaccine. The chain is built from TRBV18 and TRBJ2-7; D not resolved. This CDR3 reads CASSPLEIMTNQYEQYV. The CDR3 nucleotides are TGTGCCAGCTCACCGCTCGAGATAATGACCAACCAGTACGAGCAGTACGTC.